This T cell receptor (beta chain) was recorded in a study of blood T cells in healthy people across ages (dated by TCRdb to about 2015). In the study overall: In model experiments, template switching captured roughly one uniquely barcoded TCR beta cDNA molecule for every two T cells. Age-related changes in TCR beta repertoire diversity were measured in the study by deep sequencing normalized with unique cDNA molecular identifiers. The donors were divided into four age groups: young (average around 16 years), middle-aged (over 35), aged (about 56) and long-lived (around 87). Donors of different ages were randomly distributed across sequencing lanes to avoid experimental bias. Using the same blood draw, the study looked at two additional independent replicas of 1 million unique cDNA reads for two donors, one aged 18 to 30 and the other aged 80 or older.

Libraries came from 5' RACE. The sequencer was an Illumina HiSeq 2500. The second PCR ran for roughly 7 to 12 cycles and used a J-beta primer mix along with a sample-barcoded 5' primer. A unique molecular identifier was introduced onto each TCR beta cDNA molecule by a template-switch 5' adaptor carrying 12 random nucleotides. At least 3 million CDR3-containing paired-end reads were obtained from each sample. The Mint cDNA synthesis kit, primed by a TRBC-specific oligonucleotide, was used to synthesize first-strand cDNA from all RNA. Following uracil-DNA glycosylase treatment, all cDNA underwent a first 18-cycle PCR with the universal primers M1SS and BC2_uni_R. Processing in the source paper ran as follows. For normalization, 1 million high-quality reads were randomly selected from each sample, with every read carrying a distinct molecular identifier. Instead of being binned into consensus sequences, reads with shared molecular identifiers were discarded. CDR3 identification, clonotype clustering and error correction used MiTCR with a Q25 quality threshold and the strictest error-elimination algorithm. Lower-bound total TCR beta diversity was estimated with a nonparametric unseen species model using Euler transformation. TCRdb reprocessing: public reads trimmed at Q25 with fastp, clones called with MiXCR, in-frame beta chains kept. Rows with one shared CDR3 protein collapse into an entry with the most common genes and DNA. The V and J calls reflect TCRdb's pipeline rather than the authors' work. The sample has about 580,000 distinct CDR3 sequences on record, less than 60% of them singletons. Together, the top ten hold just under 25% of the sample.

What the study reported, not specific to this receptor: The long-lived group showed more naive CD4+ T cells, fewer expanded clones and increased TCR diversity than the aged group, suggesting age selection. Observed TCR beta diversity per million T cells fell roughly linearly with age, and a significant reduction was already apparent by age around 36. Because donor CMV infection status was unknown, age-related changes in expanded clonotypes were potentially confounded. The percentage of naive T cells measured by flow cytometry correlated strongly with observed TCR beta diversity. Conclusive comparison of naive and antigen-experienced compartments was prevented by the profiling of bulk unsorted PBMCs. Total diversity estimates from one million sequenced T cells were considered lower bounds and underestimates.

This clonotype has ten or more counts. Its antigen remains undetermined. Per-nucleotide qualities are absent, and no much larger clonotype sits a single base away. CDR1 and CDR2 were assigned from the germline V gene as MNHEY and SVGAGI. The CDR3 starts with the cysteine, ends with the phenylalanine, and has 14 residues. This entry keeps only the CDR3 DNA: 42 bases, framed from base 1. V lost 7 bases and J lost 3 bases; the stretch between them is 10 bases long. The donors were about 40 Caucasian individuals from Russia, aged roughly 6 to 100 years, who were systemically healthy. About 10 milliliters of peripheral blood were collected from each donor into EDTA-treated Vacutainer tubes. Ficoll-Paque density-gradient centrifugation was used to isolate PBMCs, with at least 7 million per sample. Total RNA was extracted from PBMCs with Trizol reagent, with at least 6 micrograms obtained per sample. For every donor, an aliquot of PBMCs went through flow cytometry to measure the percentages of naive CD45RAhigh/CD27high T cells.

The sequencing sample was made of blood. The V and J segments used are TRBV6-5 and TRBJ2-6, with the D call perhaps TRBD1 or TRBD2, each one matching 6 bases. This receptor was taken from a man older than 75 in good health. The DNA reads TGTGCCAGCAACGGGGGCGGTGGGGCCAACGTCCTGACTTTC. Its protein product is CASNGGGGANVLTF.